This entry features one TCR beta chain sequence. This sample was taken from a study of cytomegalovirus exposure and HLA in healthy donors. It was with 60 Vbeta and 13 Jbeta primers that the PCR ran. Clones were read by immunoSEQ multiplex PCR, and TCRdb kept only the in-frame ones, dropping some. The sample lists 110,000 to 150,000 clones, around 80% occurring once. The receptor was isolated from a male donor in good health and CMV-seropositive. The sequencing sample was made of PBMCs.

The CDR3 sequence: CASSFQGAGYTF. The CDR3 nucleotides read TGCGCCAGCAGCTTCCAGGGGGCCGGCTACACCTTC. The chain is built from TRBV5-1 and TRBJ1-2, with 8 bases identical to TRBD1. V was clipped by 2 bases and J by 8 bases; unmatched bases: 2. This CDR3 has 12 amino acids. Germline V gene data show CDR1 as SGHRS and CDR2 as YFSETQ.